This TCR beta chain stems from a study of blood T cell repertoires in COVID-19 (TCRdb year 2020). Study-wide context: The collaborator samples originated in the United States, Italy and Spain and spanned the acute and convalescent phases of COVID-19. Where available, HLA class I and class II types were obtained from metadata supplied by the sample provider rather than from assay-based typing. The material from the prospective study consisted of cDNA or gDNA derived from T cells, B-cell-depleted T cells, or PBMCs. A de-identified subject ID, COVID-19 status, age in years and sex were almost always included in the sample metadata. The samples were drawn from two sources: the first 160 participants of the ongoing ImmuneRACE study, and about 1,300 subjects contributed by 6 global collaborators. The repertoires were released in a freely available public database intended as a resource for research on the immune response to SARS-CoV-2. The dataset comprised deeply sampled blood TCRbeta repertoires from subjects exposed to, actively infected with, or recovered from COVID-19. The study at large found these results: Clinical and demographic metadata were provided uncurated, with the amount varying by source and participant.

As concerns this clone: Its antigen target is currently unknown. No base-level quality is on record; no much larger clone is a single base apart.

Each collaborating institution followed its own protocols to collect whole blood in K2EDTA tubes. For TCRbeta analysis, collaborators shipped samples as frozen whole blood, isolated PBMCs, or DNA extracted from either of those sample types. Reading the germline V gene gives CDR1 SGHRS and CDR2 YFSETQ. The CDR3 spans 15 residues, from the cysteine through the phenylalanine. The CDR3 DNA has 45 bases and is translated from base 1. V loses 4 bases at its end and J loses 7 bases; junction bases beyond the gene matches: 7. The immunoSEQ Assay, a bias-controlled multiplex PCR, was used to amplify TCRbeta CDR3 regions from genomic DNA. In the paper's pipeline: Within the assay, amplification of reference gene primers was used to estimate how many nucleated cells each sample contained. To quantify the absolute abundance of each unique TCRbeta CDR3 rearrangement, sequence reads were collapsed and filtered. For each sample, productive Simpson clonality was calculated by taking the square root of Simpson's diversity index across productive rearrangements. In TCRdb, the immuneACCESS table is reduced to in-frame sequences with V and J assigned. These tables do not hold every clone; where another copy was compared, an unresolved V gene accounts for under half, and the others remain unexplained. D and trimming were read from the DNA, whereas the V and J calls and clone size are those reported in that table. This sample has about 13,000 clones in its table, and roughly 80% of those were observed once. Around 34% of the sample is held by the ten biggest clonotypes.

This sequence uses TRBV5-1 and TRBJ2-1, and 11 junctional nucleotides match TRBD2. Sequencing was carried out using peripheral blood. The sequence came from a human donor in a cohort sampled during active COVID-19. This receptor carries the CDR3 CASSPLAGEANEQFF. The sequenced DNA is TGCGCCAGCAGCCCACTAGCGGGGGAGGCAAATGAGCAGTTCTTC.